These 20 T cell receptor beta chains came from one sample sequenced in a study of T cells in Graves' hyperthyroidism and ophthalmopathy (dated by TCRdb to between 2017 and 2020). The method was multiplex PCR. For sequencing, an Illumina HiSeq 2000 was employed. The TCR beta CDR3 regions were amplified from RNA transcripts. The TCR CDR3 was subjected to a first round of RT-PCR using the HTBI primer set and the Qiagen OneStep RT-PCR kit. TCRdb reanalyzed the raw reads on its own, using fastp at Q25 for trimming and MiXCR for clone calling, and kept in-frame beta chains. One record per CDR3 amino acid sequence lists the most common genes and DNA. The sample table shows around 800,000 distinct CDR3 sequences, and around 39% are seen once. The ten largest clones capture 7% to 10% of the sample. Sequenced: blood. These receptors came from a man between 18 and 29 years old with Graves' hyperthyroidism.

The chain links TRBV4-1 to TRBJ2-7; TRBD1 might be the D (5 bases). The V gene lost 2 bases and the J gene lost 4 bases, with 15 bases spanning the gap. This CDR3 comprises 15 residues. Germline V CDR1 and CDR2: MGHRA, YSYEKL. The CDR3 coding sequence is TGCGCCAGCAGCCAACCCCCTTGGGCAGGGTACGAGCAGTACTTC. It specifies CASSQPPWAGYEQYF.

This clonotype was counted only a few times. This chain links TRBV19 with TRBJ1-1; D possibly corresponds to TRBD1 (5 bases). Per the germline V gene, CDR1 is LNHDA and CDR2 is SQIVND (reference sequence). With 7 bases removed from V and 0 bases from J, the gap between germline ends came to 12 bases. The CDR3 runs to 14 residues. The CDR3 reads CASKRGAVNTEAFF. The CDR3 DNA reads as TGTGCCAGTAAGAGGGGCGCAGTGAACACTGAAGCTTTCTTT.

This clonotype was recorded at least ten times. The chain couples TRBV29-1 to TRBJ1-2; 7 nucleotides match TRBD1. With V trimmed by 4 bases and J by 3 bases, 5 bases remained unmatched. The CDR3 runs 13 residues. Germline CDR1 SQVTM, CDR2 ANQGSEA. The CDR3 here is CSVASGGDYGYTF. CDR3 nucleotides: TGCAGCGTTGCGTCAGGGGGTGACTATGGCTACACCTTC.

This clonotype has at least ten counts. The genes are TRBV10-3 and TRBJ2-7, with D unclear. The CDR3 extends over 13 amino acids. Trimming pared 2 bases from V and 6 bases from J, leaving 11 bases between. The germline gives CDR1 ENHRY, CDR2 SYGVKD. CDR3 sequence reads: CAISEAVLGEQYF. CDR3 nucleotide sequence: TGTGCCATCAGTGAGGCGGTTTTAGGCGAGCAGTACTTC.

This clonotype appeared a single time. The chain joins TRBV3-1 to TRBJ1-6, with TRBD1 matching over 8 bases. Germline values: CDR1 LGHDT, CDR2 YNNKEL (reference sequence). Losses at the gene ends were 4 bases for V and 10 bases for J; bases not matched to a gene: 12. The CDR3 has 16 amino acids. The CDR3 sequence is CASSRSGQEYGSPLHF. The CDR3 DNA is TGTGCCAGCAGCCGTTCGGGACAGGAATATGGGTCACCCCTCCACTTT.

This chain joins TRBV12-3 or TRBV12-4 and TRBJ2-2; 14 bases line up with TRBD2. The CDR3 sequence is 16 residues long. Trimming took 6 bases from V and 5 from J; bases not matched to a gene: 5. In DNA, the CDR3 is TGTGCCAGCAGACAGACTAGCGGGAGGGTTACCGGGGAGCTGTTTTTT. Translation gives CASRQTSGRVTGELFF.

The sample holds many counts of this clonotype. This sequence joins TRBV2 and TRBJ2-7, with 8 bases fitting TRBD1. V shed 6 bases, J shed 1 base, and the junction held 8 bases outside the gene matches. Germline CDR1 is SNHLY and CDR2 is FYNNEI. The CDR3 loop spans 15 amino acids. The CDR3 DNA follows: TGTGCCAGCAGGCCTGGACAGGGTCTGTCCTACGAGCAGTACTTC. Translated: CASRPGQGLSYEQYF.

The chain carries TRBV25-1 and TRBJ2-7; the match to TRBD2 covers 7 bases. V shed 2 bases, J shed 5 bases, and the junction held 6 bases outside the gene matches. CDR3 length: 14 amino acids. Germline values: CDR1 MGHDK, CDR2 SYGVNS. Written as DNA, the CDR3 is TGTGCCAGCAGTGAACTCGGGAGGATCAACGAGCAGTACTTC. The encoded protein is CASSELGRINEQYF.

The chain links TRBV19 to TRBJ1-2, with 8 bases aligning to TRBD1. Losses at the gene ends were 9 bases for V and 8 bases for J; bases not matched to a gene: 11. CDR1 is LNHDA, CDR2 SQIVND, per germline (reference sequence). The CDR3 spans 13 residues. The DNA of the CDR3 is TGTGCCAGCCGGAACGGACAGGGAGGGGGCTACACCTTC. Its translation: CASRNGQGGGYTF.

The chain joins TRBV12-3 or TRBV12-4 to TRBJ2-6, with 7 bases identical to TRBD1. CDR3 length: 15 residues. V trimming: 7 bases; J trimming: 1 base; junction bases outside the gene matches: 4. CDR3 nucleotides: TGTGCCAGCACCACGACAGGGTCTGGGGCCAACGTCCTGACTTTC. It is translated as CASTTTGSGANVLTF.

This clonotype has just a few counts. The chain carries TRBV19 and TRBJ2-7; 11 positions agree with TRBD2. This CDR3 region has 14 residues. Germline V gene sequence: CDR1 LNHDA, CDR2 SQIVND (reference sequence). Losses at the gene ends were 10 bases for V and 5 bases for J; bases not matched to a gene: 10. The CDR3 sequence: CATGTSGNPDEQYF. The CDR3 nucleotides read TGTGCCACTGGGACTAGCGGTAACCCCGACGAGCAGTACTTC.

The chain has TRBV14 and TRBJ2-7; D possibly corresponds to TRBD1 (7 bases). This CDR3 has 15 residues. Per germline, CDR1 SGHDN and CDR2 FVKESK. V was shortened by 0 bases and J by 2 bases, with 11 bases between the two germline ends. DNA of the CDR3: TGTGCCAGCAGCCAAGAAGACAGGGAGGCCTACGAGCAGTACTTC. Translating gives CASSQEDREAYEQYF.

This clonotype showed up just a few times. The CDR3 loop is CSVEEIERAGELFF. The CDR3 nucleotides read TGCAGCGTTGAAGAAATAGAGAGGGCCGGGGAGCTGTTTTTT. The V and J genes are TRBV29-1 and TRBJ2-2, with D possibly matching TRBD2 (5 bases). There are 14 residues in the CDR3. Germline CDR1 SQVTM, CDR2 ANQGSEA. Deletions cut 0 bases from V and 6 bases from J, with 11 bases between.

The rearrangement joins TRBV10-3 to TRBJ2-7, with TRBD2 as a possible D gene (6 bases). The DNA matches TRBJ2-1 better at its end, which makes the J call doubtful. Germline V lookup: CDR1 ENHRY, CDR2 SYGVKD. This CDR3 spans 13 amino acids. Here the CDR3 reads CAIGLAPHNEQFF. CDR3 DNA: TGTGCCATCGGGCTAGCGCCTCACAATGAGCAGTTCTTC.

Many counts were recorded for this clonotype. The chain recombines TRBV19 with TRBJ1-1, with unresolved D. V lost 5 bases, J lost 1 base, and 11 bases lay in between. CDR1 is LNHDA and CDR2 is SQIVND in the germline V gene (reference sequence). The CDR3 is 14 residues long. The CDR3 sequence is CASSPPSRNTEAFF. In DNA form, the CDR3 reads TGTGCCAGTAGTCCCCCCAGCAGGAACACTGAAGCTTTCTTT. Drawing the rest from reference TRBV19 and TRBJ1-1, the complete variable domain is DGGITQSPKYLFRKEGQNVTLSCEQNLNHDAMYWYRQDPGQGLRLIYYSQIVNDFQKGDIAEGYSVSREKKESFPLTVTSAQKNPTAFYLCASSPPSRNTEAFFGQGTRLTVV.

This clonotype appeared many times. The chain joins TRBV7-9 to TRBJ1-5; D perhaps matches TRBD1 (5 bases). This CDR3 comprises 14 residues. Germline loops: CDR1 SEHNR, CDR2 FQNEAQ (reference sequence). V shed 2 bases and J shed 7 bases, with 12 bases lying between them. CDR3 coding DNA: TGTGCCAGCAGCTTACAGGGTATGGGGCAGCCCCAGCATTTT. Protein sequence: CASSLQGMGQPQHF.

This clonotype was counted a few times. The chain employs TRBV7-9 and TRBJ2-7; D could derive from TRBD1 or TRBD2 (5 bases each). There are 14 residues in the CDR3. V was shortened by 5 bases and J by 4 bases, with 15 bases between the two germline ends. Germline values: CDR1 SEHNR, CDR2 FQNEAQ (reference sequence). This CDR3 reads CASSQGLGEYEQYF. In nucleotides, the CDR3 is TGTGCCAGCAGCCAAGGCCTAGGGGAGTACGAGCAGTACTTC. The full variable domain, in which reference TRBV7-9 and TRBJ2-7 provide the parts outside the CDR3, is DTGVSQNPRHKITKRGQNVTFRCDPISEHNRLYWYRQTLGQGPEFLTYFQNEAQLEKSRLLSDRFSAERPKGSFSTLEIQRTEQGDSAMYLCASSQGLGEYEQYFGPGTRLTVT.

The chain joins TRBV7-2 to TRBJ2-7, with D possibly being TRBD1 (5 bases). Germline loops: CDR1 SGHTA, CDR2 FQGNSA. This CDR3 is 16 amino acids long. The V gene lost 5 bases and the J gene lost 0 bases, with 17 bases spanning the gap. CDR3 protein: CASSQAPRASSYEQYF. In nucleotides, the CDR3 is TGTGCCAGCAGCCAAGCCCCCAGGGCCTCCTCCTACGAGCAGTACTTC.

This clonotype was detected a few times. This chain links TRBV20-1 with TRBJ2-5, with D uncertain. With 6 bases removed from V and 5 bases from J, the gap between germline ends came to 16 bases. The CDR3 is made up of 13 amino acids. CDR1 is DFQATT, CDR2 SNEGSKA, per germline (reference sequence). The CDR3 region is CSATGLIGETQYF. The CDR3 coding sequence is TGCAGTGCGACCGGCCTCATTGGGGAGACCCAGTACTTC.

This chain links TRBV24-1 with TRBJ1-2; D is unresolved. Germline assignment: CDR1 KGHDR and CDR2 SFDVKD. V was trimmed by 5 bases and J by 0 bases, leaving 9 bases between them. This CDR3 spans 14 amino acids. CDR3 region: CATSVDGTNYGYTF. CDR3 DNA: TGTGCCACCAGTGTGGACGGAACTAACTATGGCTACACCTTC.